The subject of this entry is one T cell receptor (beta chain). Its specificity is not known. The sample belongs to a study of cytomegalovirus exposure and HLA in healthy donors. Produced via immunoSEQ multiplex PCR; TCRdb's table is partial and in-frame only. The sample includes 85,000 to 120,000 clones, over 85% of them seen just once. Trimming removed 4 bases at V and 2 bases at J, with 11 bases between. The CDR3 consists of 14 residues. CDR1 and CDR2 from the germline V gene are SGDLS and YYNGEE. Whole-study results and caveats: It was confirmed in vitro that a few of the CMV-associated chains were specific for CMV antigens. The classifier reportedly diagnosed cytomegalovirus status with high sensitivity and specificity.

The 120-subject validation cohort, separate from the roughly 670-subject first cohort, included the donors. The chain couples TRBV9 to TRBJ2-3; no reliable D call. The sample consisted of PBMCs. This TCR was sampled from a young woman in good health and CMV-seronegative. The CDR3 spells CASSLSINTDTQYF. CDR3 nucleotides: TGTGCCAGCAGCCTAAGTATCAACACAGATACGCAGTATTTT.